This record looks at one TCR beta chain sequence and its context. The time point denotes: blood 2 weeks post-SBRT. Regarding treatment: 15 Gy SBRT to primary tumor, nephrectomy 4 weeks later. Clear cell pathology was present in this patient's renal cell carcinoma. TCRdb keeps only in-frame clones here, not all; method: immunoSEQ multiplex PCR. The table records some 120,000 clones, 70% to 90% of them present only once. These data belong to a study of radiation and T cells in renal cell carcinoma. Germline V lookup: CDR1 MNHEY, CDR2 SVGAGI. The CDR3 has 12 residues. V was clipped by 2 bases and J by 14 bases; unmatched bases: 3.

The clonotype comes from a woman aged 60-75 years with renal cell carcinoma. J is TRBJ1-6 and V is TRBV6-5; 7 bases agree with TRBD1. Specimen: blood, collected from a patient whose treatment included radiotherapy and nephrectomy. The CDR3 coding sequence is TGTGCCAGCAGTTACGAGGGGGCTACCCTCCACTTT. Encoded protein: CASSYEGATLHF.